Listed below are T cell receptor beta chains from one sample, sequenced in a study of blood T cell repertoires in COVID-19. The table came from immunoSEQ multiplex PCR; TCRdb's copy has only in-frame clones and leaves some out. The top ten clones hold roughly 1.9% of a sample with roughly 160,000 clones, 83% of them seen once. Sequenced material: peripheral blood. The receptor set was obtained from a woman older than 75 with acute or convalescent COVID-19. Each CDR3 is given with its conserved first and last residue.

cdr3_aa	v_call	j_call	cdr3_length
CASSLVGTSGSSYNEQFF	TRBV7-2	TRBJ2-1	18
CASSPNPGTGGEQYF	TRBV9	TRBJ2-7	15
CASTPWVAGEGDTQYF	TRBV2	TRBJ2-3	16
CASSSQSLQEKLFF	TRBV7-9	TRBJ1-4	14
CSASPRGSSYNEQFF	TRBV20-1	TRBJ2-1	15
CASSRDRGNFYEQYF	TRBV6-2/TRBV6-3	TRBJ2-7	15
CASSLRGDSGATNEKLFF	TRBV11-2	TRBJ1-4	18
CASSFGVSDGELFF	TRBV5-1	TRBJ2-2	14
CASSPLQGANQPQHF	TRBV18	TRBJ1-5	15
CASSPGQGKGETQYF	TRBV5-6	TRBJ2-5	15
CASSALKENQPQHF	TRBV2	TRBJ1-5	14
CAWTPGTYNSPLHF	TRBV30	TRBJ1-6	14
CSVRQGGDTEAFF	TRBV29-1	TRBJ1-1	13
CASTSGAGVYEQYF	TRBV5-5	TRBJ2-7	14
CASSDRMRETQYF	TRBV2	TRBJ2-5	13